The clone carrying this TCR beta chain was counted a few times. The CDR3 totals 14 residues. Per the germline V gene, CDR1 is SEHNR and CDR2 is FQNEAQ (reference sequence). Trimming stripped 5 bases from V and 2 bases from J, with 12 bases between. The sample comes from a study of PD-1 blockade in mismatch repair-deficient tumors. Looking at the study overall: Patients had approximately 13 mismatch repair-deficient cancer types, all previously treated and progressing.

Assay used: immunoSEQ multiplex PCR; TCRdb lists only in-frame clones, some missing. The sample has about 15,000 clones; 80% to 85% are singletons. The sequenced sample was PBMCs, obtained before pembrolizumab treatment. This sequence originates from an adult with mismatch repair-deficient cancer. This rearrangement joins TRBV7-9 to TRBJ2-5; D not certain. The chain's CDR3 is CASSRQVGQETQYF. The DNA for the CDR3 is TGTGCCAGCAGCCGGCAGGTGGGGCAAGAGACCCAGTACTTC.